A single sample gave rise to the 7 T cell receptor beta chains below, sequenced in a study of T cell responses to AZD1222 COVID-19 vaccine. Method: immunoSEQ multiplex PCR; TCRdb's copy keeps in-frame clones and lacks some. The table records 75,000 to 100,000 clones, 85% of them present only once. The sequences come from peripheral blood, collected on day 0 of AZD1222 vaccination. These receptor sequences come from an adult in good health.

V usage is TRBV18 and J usage is TRBJ2-3, with D possibly TRBD1 on 5 matching bases. Per germline, CDR1 KGHSH and CDR2 LQKENI. V lost 3 bases, J lost 1 base, and 8 bases lay in between. The CDR3 extends over 14 amino acids. CDR3 in DNA: TGTGCCAGCTCACCGCGACAGCGCACAGATACGCAGTATTTT. This encodes CASSPRQRTDTQYF.

This clone was detected only a few times. The chain couples TRBV28 to TRBJ2-2, with 9 bases identical to TRBD2. The CDR3 sequence is 16 residues long. Germline V CDR1 and CDR2: MDHEN, SYDVKM. J was trimmed by 4 bases and V by 6 bases; bases with no gene match: 9. In nucleotides, the CDR3 is TGTGCCAGCAGGTTGGGTGGCGGGGGGGCCACCGGGGAGCTGTTTTTT. Amino acid sequence: CASRLGGGGATGELFF.

This chain links TRBV11-1 with TRBJ2-7; 7 bases are a match to TRBD1. The germline V gene encodes CDR1 SGHAT and CDR2 FQDESV (reference sequence). The V and J ends lost 5 bases and 3 bases, in that order; junction bases with no gene match: 4. The CDR3 spans 13 residues. The DNA for the CDR3 is TGTGCCAGCAGCAATCGGGACAGCTACGAGCAGTACTTC. Amino acid sequence: CASSNRDSYEQYF.

The chain is built from TRBV5-5 and TRBJ2-7; TRBD1 or TRBD2 may be the D gene (5 bases each). Between the trimmed V and J ends, which lost 3 bases and 5 bases, there was a span of 15 bases. The CDR3 loop spans 14 amino acids. Looked up from germline, CDR1 is SGHKS and CDR2 is YYEKEE (reference sequence). CDR3 loop: CASSSRGRADEQYF. CDR3 nucleotide sequence: TGTGCCAGCAGCTCCCGGGGCAGGGCGGACGAGCAGTACTTC.

The rearrangement uses TRBV9 and TRBJ1-5; the D is unclear. This CDR3 region has 17 residues. Germline V lookup: CDR1 SGDLS, CDR2 YYNGEE. Trimming cost V 5 bases and J 1 base, with 19 bases left between them. The CDR3 sequence: CASSVPSPVLSNQPQHF. As DNA, the CDR3 is TGTGCCAGCAGTGTTCCCTCCCCGGTCTTGAGCAATCAGCCCCAGCATTTT.

The genes are TRBV10-3 and TRBJ2-2, with TRBD1 matching 9 bases. The ends lost 7 bases at V and 5 bases at J; junction bases unmatched: 14. CDR3 size: 17 residues. The germline V gene has CDR1 ENHRY and CDR2 SYGVKD. The CDR3 DNA is TGTGCCATCAAGGGACAGGGAGCGAGTGGAGGGACCGGGGAGCTGTTTTTT. The encoded protein is CAIKGQGASGGTGELFF.

The rearrangement links TRBV27 to TRBJ2-7; a possible D gene is TRBD1 (5 bases). CDR1 is MNHEY and CDR2 is SMNVEV in the germline V gene (reference sequence). The CDR3 length is 17 residues. Trimming removed 4 bases from V and 0 bases from J, with 19 bases in between. The DNA of the CDR3 is TGTGCCAGCAGTTCCTTGCCCGTGACAGCCCTCTCCTACGAGCAGTACTTC. This sequence encodes CASSSLPVTALSYEQYF.